What follows are 6 T cell receptor beta chains derived from one specimen sequenced in a study of T cells in women clearing cervical HPV infection (dated by TCRdb to the late 2010s). The library was prepared using the immunoSEQ multiplex PCR assay. TCRdb obtained this table from immuneACCESS and retained in-frame rearrangements with V and J assigned. These tables miss some clones; where compared with another copy, unresolved V genes account for less than half of the shortfall, and the remainder is unexplained. This sample's table has entries for 30,000 to 50,000 clones. The ten largest clones capture less than 6% of the sample. The sample taken for sequencing was blood buffy coat. The source of these receptors is a woman aged 18 to 75 with a cervical HPV16 infection that either progressed to CIN3+ or cleared (not recorded which).

Worth noting for this clone: The read finishes 3 residues shy of the CDR3 end, and the germline J gene is used to complete it. The chain combines TRBV6-1 with TRBJ1-5; the match to TRBD1 covers 7 bases. Germline lookup yields CDR1 MNHNS and CDR2 SASEGT. The ends lost 0 bases at V and 4 bases at J; junction bases unmatched: 6. There are 16 residues in the CDR3. The CDR3 bases that were read are TGTGCCAGCAGTGAAGCGCTCACAGGGGCTAATCAGCCC. Its translation: CASSEALTGANQP. The whole CDR3 protein is CASSEALTGANQPQHF.

About this clone: Read sequence stops 3 residues before the CDR3 end, and the germline J gene provides the missing end. The J gene is TRBJ1-1, the V gene TRBV12-3 or TRBV12-4; TRBD1 agrees at 7 bases. The CDR3 is 14 amino acids. The ends lost 5 bases at V and 5 bases at J; junction bases unmatched: 8. Here the CDR3 reads CASSLQGGGTEAFF. Partial CDR3 DNA: TGTGCCAGCAGTCTCCAGGGGGGTGGAACTGAA.

On this clone itself: From the germline J gene comes the end of the CDR3, since the read stops 3 residues before it. This chain uses TRBV7-9 with TRBJ2-1; D is undetermined. This CDR3 is built from 14 residues. Germline CDR1 is SEHNR and CDR2 is FQNEAQ (reference sequence). Trimming cost V 2 bases and J 5 bases, with 10 bases left between them. The CDR3 loop reads CASSLLRQDNEQFF. Partial CDR3 DNA: TGTGCCAGCAGCTTATTGCGGCAAGACAATGAG.

Worth noting for this clone: The CDR3 is cut off 3 residues early in the read; its end comes from the germline J gene. The rearrangement uses TRBV20-1 and TRBJ2-1; 13 nucleotides line up with TRBD2. Looked up from germline, CDR1 is DFQATT and CDR2 is SNEGSKA (reference sequence). V lost 2 bases and J lost 5; bases outside the gene matches: 6. The CDR3 runs 16 residues. CDR3 sequence: CSARSTSGGQNNEQFF. CDR3 DNA, as far as it was read: TGCAGTGCTAGATCGACTAGCGGGGGGCAGAACAATGAG.

Comments on this clone: The read terminates 3 residues before the CDR3 end, so the remaining end is supplied by the germline J gene. The rearrangement uses TRBV19 and TRBJ2-2, with D possibly TRBD1 on 6 matching bases. Trimming left V 7 bases short and J 3 bases short, with 21 bases between. There are 17 residues in the CDR3. Germline CDR1 LNHDA, CDR2 SQIVND (reference sequence). The CDR3 sequence: CASISPGVASDTGELFF. The CDR3 bases that were read are TGTGCCAGTATATCCCCAGGGGTCGCCTCGGACACCGGGGAG.

As to this clone: The read stops 3 residues short of the end of the CDR3; the missing end is completed from the germline J gene. The rearrangement uses TRBV29-1 and TRBJ1-2; D remains unclear. The CDR3 spans 12 residues. V dropped 1 base and J dropped 3 bases, with 6 bases sitting between them. Germline CDR1 is SQVTM and CDR2 is ANQGSEA. This CDR3 is CSVEGTDYGYTF. The part of the CDR3 DNA that was read is TGCAGCGTTGAAGGCACAGACTATGGC.